These T cell receptor beta chains were read from a single sample in a study of blood T cell repertoires in COVID-19. Using immunoSEQ multiplex PCR, the repertoire was profiled, and TCRdb retains in-frame clones only, with some absent. The data contain some 700,000 clones, about nine tenths of them seen just once; the ten biggest clones take up roughly 0.25%. The sample consisted of peripheral blood. All receptors come from a woman under 30 with acute or convalescent COVID-19. Both conserved end residues are trimmed from each CDR3. Not every row has a clone size; where given, it reads once, few, many or a size class.

>TRBV7-9|TRBJ1-1|.
ASSLASGGNTEAF
>TRBV10-3|TRBJ2-2|.
AISRTSGGPTGELF
>TRBV2|TRBJ1-4|.
ASSPGQGQATNEKLF
>TRBV6-5|TRBJ1-6|once
ASVGDRVWSPLH
>TRBV27|TRBJ2-7|once
ATGAGSPNEQY
>TRBV6-2/TRBV6-3|TRBJ2-7|.
ASSPRTSGGVYEQY
>TRBV4-1|TRBJ1-2|.
ASSQPPGGDYGYT
>TRBV19|TRBJ1-4|.
ASGGTWENEKLF
>TRBV7-6|TRBJ1-2|.
ASSPGTGGYGYT
>TRBV6-5|TRBJ1-2|.
ASRGQANYGYT
>TRBV19|TRBJ1-5|once
ASSIDREGNQPQH
>TRBV11-2|TRBJ1-5|.
ASSLDSDSNQPQH
>TRBV6-5|TRBJ2-7|.
ASSSGRTRKSEQY
>TRBV9|TRBJ1-6|few
ASSPGTGGNSPLH
>TRBV11-2|TRBJ1-4|.
ASSLTPLGGTGNEKLF
>TRBV5-6|TRBJ1-2|.
ASSFGVGGTGEFGYT
>TRBV9|TRBJ2-2|.
ASSGGGLAGPTGELF
>TRBV3-1/TRBV3-2|TRBJ2-2|.
ASSLRAAIGELF
>TRBV7-8|TRBJ1-1|once
ASSLASGWTEAF
>TRBV18|TRBJ1-5|.
ASSPQGAANQPQH
>TRBV6-1|TRBJ2-7|.
ASSDGQGAGEQY
>TRBV7-9|TRBJ1-2|.
ASGRQSYGYT
>TRBV30|TRBJ1-3|.
AWKRQGGNTIY
>TRBV29-1|TRBJ1-1|.
SVYVLTGVGGVAF
>TRBV5-6|TRBJ1-2|.
ASSLGRGFSGYT
>TRBV6-5|TRBJ1-4|.
ASTSGASNEKLF
>TRBV5-8|TRBJ1-2|.
ASSFVVRETGYT
>TRBV5-5|TRBJ1-5|.
ASSWGDRGSNQPQH
>TRBV18|TRBJ1-1|few
ASSADRNTEAF
>TRBV19|TRBJ1-2|once
ASSMGQPHYYGYT
>TRBV4-1|TRBJ2-6|.
ASRDSANVLT
>TRBV27|TRBJ1-2|.
ASSAGVGYGYT
>TRBV6-1|TRBJ2-5|.
ASSELGGEQETQY
>TRBV21-1|TRBJ1-3|.
AGELGVFDTIY
>TRBV3-1/TRBV3-2|TRBJ2-7|.
ASAPSQGSPYEQY
>TRBV3-1/TRBV3-2|TRBJ2-3|.
ASSLAGRTDTQY
>TRBV19|TRBJ2-5|.
ASSISDRDGQETQY
>TRBV12-5|TRBJ1-5|.
ASALTPEQWIWGNQPQH
>TRBV27|TRBJ1-2|.
ASSSTGNYGYT